Following are 27 T cell receptor beta chains from one sample sequenced in a study of TIL therapy for anti-PD-1-resistant metastatic lung cancer. As for time point: pre-treatment sample, taken before nivolumab and TIL therapy. Pleural nodules or supraclavicular lymph nodes made up most of the excised metastases sampled. The immunoSEQ assay was v3. The method was immunoSEQ multiplex PCR; TCRdb's version includes in-frame clones alone and lacks a portion of them. The sample shows fewer than 30,000 clones, roughly two thirds of them seen only once. Sample: tumor tissue, taken at baseline. Receptors were obtained from a woman between 30 and 79 years old with non-small cell lung cancer.

Only one count was recorded for this clone. The chain has TRBV11-2 and TRBJ2-3; D may be TRBD2 (6 bases). Germline V gives CDR1 SGHAT, CDR2 FQNNGV. This CDR3 comprises 15 residues. With 5 bases removed from V and 0 bases from J, the gap between germline ends came to 12 bases. The CDR3 sequence: CASSQGLASTDTQYF. The CDR3 bases are TGTGCCAGCAGCCAGGGACTTGCTAGCACAGATACGCAGTATTTT.

The gene calls are TRBV4-1 and TRBJ2-2; D uncertain. The V and J ends lost 3 bases and 3 bases respectively, with 17 bases between them. The length of the CDR3 is 17 residues. Germline V CDR1 and CDR2: MGHRA, YSYEKL. As DNA, the CDR3 is TGCGCCAGCAGCCAGTCAACTTCACGGTCTTACACCGGGGAGCTGTTTTTT. Residues: CASSQSTSRSYTGELFF.

The genes are TRBV29-1 and TRBJ2-3, with TRBD2 matching over 11 bases. Germline V CDR1 and CDR2: SQVTM, ANQGSEA. V was clipped by 4 bases and J by 4 bases; unmatched bases: 7. This CDR3 is built from 15 residues. The CDR3 region is CSVGVAGGLPDTQYF. CDR3 coding DNA: TGCAGCGTTGGGGTAGCGGGAGGGCTCCCAGATACGCAGTATTTT.

The chain recombines TRBV6-6 with TRBJ2-7; 10 bases align to TRBD2. With 6 bases clipped from V and 12 bases from J, the junction kept 8 bases outside the gene matches. The germline V gene encodes CDR1 MNHNY and CDR2 SVGAGI (reference sequence). This CDR3 spans 12 amino acids. The CDR3 here is CASRNLAGASYF. CDR3 coding DNA: TGTGCCAGCAGAAATCTAGCGGGAGCTTCGTACTTC.

The chain carries TRBV5-1 and TRBJ1-1; TRBD1 is a possible D gene (5 bases). The germline V gene has CDR1 SGHRS and CDR2 YFSETQ. V shed 2 bases and J shed 0 bases, with 11 bases lying between them. The CDR3 spans 15 residues. The CDR3 loop reads CASSLEGPMNTEAFF. In DNA form, the CDR3 reads TGCGCCAGCAGCTTAGAGGGGCCCATGAACACTGAAGCTTTCTTT.

The chain recombines TRBV5-1 with TRBJ2-1; 7 positions match TRBD2. Germline CDR1 SGHRS, CDR2 YFSETQ. J was trimmed by 9 bases and V by 2 bases; bases with no gene match: 2. This CDR3 has 12 amino acids. The CDR3 DNA reads as TGCGCCAGCAGCTTCGGGGAGGGTGAGCAGTTCTTC. Amino acids: CASSFGEGEQFF.

This chain connects TRBV4-2 to TRBJ1-2; 8 nucleotides agree with TRBD1. Germline V CDR1 and CDR2: LGHNA, YNFKEQ. This CDR3 is built from 15 residues. J was trimmed by 5 bases and V by 4 bases; bases with no gene match: 9. CDR3 DNA sequence: TGTGCCAGCAGCCCGGGGGGAGGACAGGGATATGGCTACACCTTC. This translates into CASSPGGGQGYGYTF.

The chain couples TRBV7-8 to TRBJ1-4; tentatively, D is TRBD1 (6 bases). The germline V gene has CDR1 SGHVS and CDR2 FQNEAQ. The CDR3 runs 16 residues. The V gene lost 0 bases and the J gene lost 11 bases, with 19 bases spanning the gap. In DNA form, the CDR3 reads TGTGCCAGCAGCTTAGCTCGTTTGTGGGGGGCGGGGAAACTGTTTTTT. It translates to CASSLARLWGAGKLFF.

V usage is TRBV27 and J usage is TRBJ2-5, with unresolved D. Germline-derived CDR1 and CDR2 are MNHEY and SMNVEV (reference sequence). The CDR3 consists of 14 residues. V was cut by 0 bases and J by 7 bases, with 12 bases left in between. CDR3 bases: TGTGCCAGCAGTTTATCAACGGCCCCGGGGACCCAGTACTTC. This sequence encodes CASSLSTAPGTQYF.

The genes are TRBV11-3 and TRBJ2-1; D may be TRBD1 (5 bases). The CDR3 covers 15 residues. Germline CDR1 reads SGHNT; CDR2 reads YENEEA. V lost 0 bases and J lost 2, with 8 bases in between. The CDR3 nucleotides are TGTGCCAGCAGCTTAGACAGGGCCACCTACAATGAGCAGTTCTTC. Protein sequence: CASSLDRATYNEQFF.

This chain uses TRBV19 with TRBJ2-3; 7 bases agree with TRBD1. This CDR3 is built from 14 residues. Germline lookup yields CDR1 LNHDA and CDR2 SQIVND (reference sequence). V shed 3 bases and J 3 bases; nucleotides not matched to a gene: 3. The CDR3 sequence is CASSITGVTDTQYF. As DNA, the CDR3 is TGTGCCAGTAGTATTACAGGGGTAACAGATACGCAGTATTTT.

This clone is labeled as medium-sized. This CDR3 is CASKGTGPKQGTF. DNA for the CDR3: TGTGCCAGCAAAGGGACAGGGCCTAAACAGGGCACCTTC. This rearrangement joins TRBV2 to TRBJ1-2, with 9 positions matching TRBD1. With V trimmed by 7 bases and J by 13 bases, 13 bases remained unmatched. Germline CDR1 reads SNHLY; CDR2 reads FYNNEI. The CDR3 spans 13 residues.

This chain uses TRBV29-1 with TRBJ2-7; TRBD2 matches 7 bases. The junction had 15 bases not matched to a gene; V was cut back by 6 bases and J by 7 bases. The CDR3 loop spans 14 amino acids. Per the germline V gene, CDR1 is SQVTM and CDR2 is ANQGSEA. The DNA of the CDR3 is TGCAGCGTGGTGACTAGCACACGGGTGGGAGAGCAGTACTTC. Its translation is CSVVTSTRVGEQYF.

V and J are TRBV29-1 and TRBJ2-3; TRBD2 agrees at 8 bases. The CDR3 is 13 amino acids. Looked up from germline, CDR1 is SQVTM and CDR2 is ANQGSEA. Trimming removed 7 bases from V and 1 base from J; junction bases left unmatched: 4. The chain's CDR3 is CSGRAGGTDTQYF. The CDR3 DNA reads as TGCAGCGGACGAGCGGGGGGCACAGATACGCAGTATTTT.

This clone was found a few times. The rearrangement links TRBV4-1 to TRBJ2-2, with unresolved D. Germline loops: CDR1 MGHRA, CDR2 YSYEKL. V lost 1 base and J 1 base, leaving 7 bases between the germline ends. The CDR3 has 15 amino acids. CDR3 region: CASSQGVQNTGELFF. CDR3 coding DNA: TGCGCCAGCAGCCAAGGGGTGCAGAACACCGGGGAGCTGTTTTTT.

The gene calls are TRBV6-1 and TRBJ2-1, with 7 bases that match TRBD2. V lost 2 bases to trimming and J lost 8 bases; unmatched junction nucleotides: 9. The V gene's germline CDR1 is MNHNS and CDR2 SASEGT. The length of the CDR3 is 15 residues. The CDR3 sequence: CASSESGLVKDEQFF. The CDR3 region has the DNA TGTGCCAGCAGTGAATCCGGACTAGTCAAGGATGAGCAGTTCTTC.

The rearrangement uses TRBV20-1 and TRBJ2-5; the D is unclear. V shed 4 bases and J shed 4 bases, with 7 bases lying between them. The CDR3 covers 11 residues. Germline V gives CDR1 DFQATT, CDR2 SNEGSKA (reference sequence). Written as DNA, the CDR3 is TGCAGTGCTACCCCCTCAGAGACCCAGTACTTC. It is translated as CSATPSETQYF.

The chain carries TRBV27 and TRBJ2-7; D gene uncertain. The germline V gene encodes CDR1 MNHEY and CDR2 SMNVEV (reference sequence). This CDR3 has 15 amino acids. V lost 6 bases, J lost 3 bases, and 18 bases lay in between. Written as DNA, the CDR3 is TGTGCCAGCAGATTCTCGGATTTTGGAAACTACGAGCAGTACTTC. Its protein is CASRFSDFGNYEQYF.

V is TRBV5-4 and J is TRBJ2-5; TRBD1 agrees at 7 bases. The end of the DNA fits TRBJ2-7 better, so the J call may be wrong. CDR3 length: 12 amino acids. Germline V gene sequence: CDR1 SGHNT, CDR2 YYREEE (reference sequence). DNA for the CDR3: TGTGCCAGCAGCAAGACAGGGAACGAGCAGTACTTC. This codes for CASSKTGNEQYF.

V and J are TRBV14 and TRBJ2-2, with 7 bases identical to TRBD2. After removal of 4 bases from V and 9 bases from J, the junction contained 11 bases not matched to a gene. CDR1 SGHDN and CDR2 FVKESK come from the germline V gene. This CDR3 is 15 amino acids long. DNA of the CDR3: TGTGCCAGCAGCCCGGCCGGCCTAGCGGCCAGGGAGCTGTTTTTT. It specifies CASSPAGLAARELFF.

V gene TRBV10-3 combines with J gene TRBJ1-2; 7 bases fit TRBD1. V was pared by 10 bases and J by 3 bases, with 11 bases of the junction left unmatched. The CDR3 sequence is 14 residues long. Germline loops: CDR1 ENHRY, CDR2 SYGVKD. As DNA, the CDR3 is TGTGCCACTCAGACAGGGCGAAGGGACTATGGCTACACCTTC. Translated: CATQTGRRDYGYTF.

CDR3 sequence: CATSRGGASMNTEAFF. In DNA, the CDR3 is TGTGCCACCAGCAGAGGCGGGGCCAGCATGAACACTGAAGCTTTCTTT. The V call is TRBV15, the J call TRBJ1-1; TRBD1 is a possible D gene (5 bases). CDR1 is LNHNV and CDR2 is YYDKDF in the germline V gene (reference sequence). The V gene lost 1 base and the J gene lost 0 bases, with 12 bases spanning the gap. The CDR3 sequence is 16 residues long.

This clone was counted a single time. The chain joins TRBV5-6 to TRBJ2-7; D is unclear. Trimming took 4 bases from V and 3 from J, leaving 14 bases between them. The CDR3 spans 14 residues. Per germline, CDR1 SGHDT and CDR2 YYEEEE. CDR3 amino acids: CASSLITVDYEQYF. CDR3 coding DNA: TGTGCCAGCAGCCTAATAACAGTGGACTACGAGCAGTACTTC.

This chain links TRBV5-1 with TRBJ2-7; D is undetermined. Germline-derived CDR1 and CDR2 are SGHRS and YFSETQ. The CDR3 covers 15 residues. The germline V and J ends were trimmed by 0 bases and 2 bases, with 12 bases remaining between them. In nucleotides, the CDR3 is TGCGCCAGCAGCTTGGATGGGGTCCGAACCTACGAGCAGTACTTC. Translated, it gives CASSLDGVRTYEQYF. Full variable domain (outside the CDR3, taken from reference TRBV5-1 and TRBJ2-7): KAGVTQTPRYLIKTRGQQVTLSCSPISGHRSVSWYQQTPGQGLQFLFEYFSETQRNKGNFPGRFSGRQFSNSRSEMNVSTLELGDSALYLCASSLDGVRTYEQYFGPGTRLTVT.

The J gene is TRBJ1-4, the V gene TRBV5-1; D is perhaps TRBD1 (6 bases). This CDR3 has 15 residues. V was shortened by 7 bases and J by 3 bases, with 16 bases between the two germline ends. Germline V gene sequence: CDR1 SGHRS, CDR2 YFSETQ. The DNA of the CDR3 is TGCGCCAGCGGTCGCGCAGGGGATCCTAATGAAAAACTGTTTTTT. It codes for CASGRAGDPNEKLFF.

The chain links TRBV6-1 to TRBJ2-1; possible D gene TRBD2, 5 bases. Trimming cost V 0 bases and J 0 bases, with 6 bases left between them. CDR3 size: 15 residues. Germline V CDR1 and CDR2: MNHNS, SASEGT. CDR3 sequence reads: CASSEAGASYNEQFF. CDR3 nucleotides: TGTGCCAGCAGTGAAGCGGGAGCCTCCTACAATGAGCAGTTCTTC.

CDR3 bases: TGTGCCATCAGTGAGGGGGATGTGAGGGAGACCCAGTACTTC. The encoded protein is CAISEGDVRETQYF. The chain has TRBV10-3 and TRBJ2-5; D gene uncertain. V lost 2 bases to trimming and J lost 5 bases, with 12 bases between them. There are 14 residues in the CDR3. In germline, CDR1 is ENHRY, CDR2 SYGVKD.